Listed below are T cell receptor beta chains from one sample, sequenced in a study of cytomegalovirus exposure and HLA in healthy donors. Some clones are missing from TCRdb's copy, which holds only in-frame ones; the method was immunoSEQ multiplex PCR. The data hold fewer than 200,000 clones, with under 85% observed a single time. Sequencing input: PBMCs. The receptors come from a woman under 30 in good health and CMV-seropositive. Each CDR3 is given with its conserved first and last residue. Each record gives: D gene, J gene, V gene, clone size, CDR3 DNA, CDR3 protein. D genes are given only for firm matches. Clone size, where shown, is once, few, many, or a class for clones that have expanded.

d_call: .; j_call: TRBJ1-1; v_call: TRBV12-1; clone_size: .; cdr3_nt: TGTGCCAGCAGCCCGGCTCGCCTAGTCTTGAACACTGAAGCTTTCTTT; cdr3_aa: CASSPARLVLNTEAFF
d_call: TRBD1; j_call: TRBJ1-2; v_call: TRBV5-1; clone_size: few; cdr3_nt: TGCGCCAGCAGCTTGGACTTTACAGGGGGCAGCTACACCTTC; cdr3_aa: CASSLDFTGGSYTF
d_call: .; j_call: TRBJ1-4; v_call: TRBV6-5; clone_size: .; cdr3_nt: TGTGCCAGCAGGTTGGGGGGGGAACTGTTTTTT; cdr3_aa: CASRLGGELFF
d_call: TRBD1; j_call: TRBJ1-4; v_call: TRBV7-2; clone_size: few; cdr3_nt: TGTGCCAGCAATACCGGGACAGCCAGTGAAAAACTGTTTTTT; cdr3_aa: CASNTGTASEKLFF
d_call: .; j_call: TRBJ1-6; v_call: TRBV2; clone_size: few; cdr3_nt: TGTGCCAGCAGGAGGGAGAGTAATTCACCCCTCCACTTT; cdr3_aa: CASRRESNSPLHF
d_call: TRBD1; j_call: TRBJ2-7; v_call: TRBV7-6; clone_size: few; cdr3_nt: TGTGCCAGCAGTCCACAGGGGTCCCACTACGAGCAGTACTTC; cdr3_aa: CASSPQGSHYEQYF
d_call: .; j_call: TRBJ1-2; v_call: TRBV4-3; clone_size: .; cdr3_nt: TGCGCCAGCAGCCAGAGTCGGGGGGAGGGTGGCTACACCTTC; cdr3_aa: CASSQSRGEGGYTF
d_call: .; j_call: TRBJ2-1; v_call: TRBV7-2; clone_size: .; cdr3_nt: TGTGCCAGCAGCTTAGGGGGACAATCCTACAATGAGCAGTTCTTC; cdr3_aa: CASSLGGQSYNEQFF
d_call: .; j_call: TRBJ1-2; v_call: TRBV30; clone_size: .; cdr3_nt: TGTGCCTGGAAAGGGGATGGCTACACCTTC; cdr3_aa: CAWKGDGYTF
d_call: .; j_call: TRBJ2-1; v_call: TRBV4-1; clone_size: .; cdr3_nt: TGCGCCAGCAGCCACTTACAGCTAAATGAGCAGTTCTTC; cdr3_aa: CASSHLQLNEQFF
d_call: .; j_call: TRBJ1-1; v_call: TRBV19; clone_size: .; cdr3_nt: TGTGCCAGTAGTATTTCAGGGGAGGGCACTGAAGCTTTCTTT; cdr3_aa: CASSISGEGTEAFF
d_call: .; j_call: TRBJ2-2; v_call: TRBV5-1; clone_size: once; cdr3_nt: TGCGCCAGCAGCTTGGATCCCAGAAACACCGGGGAGCTGTTTTTT; cdr3_aa: CASSLDPRNTGELFF
d_call: TRBD1; j_call: TRBJ1-5; v_call: TRBV6-1; clone_size: few; cdr3_nt: TGTGCCAGCAGATCCGGGACAGGGAGGGCTCAGCCCCAGCATTTT; cdr3_aa: CASRSGTGRAQPQHF
d_call: .; j_call: TRBJ2-5; v_call: TRBV7-6; clone_size: .; cdr3_nt: TGTGCCAGCAGCATCGACAGTCCTAGGACCCAGTACTTC; cdr3_aa: CASSIDSPRTQYF
d_call: TRBD1; j_call: TRBJ1-2; v_call: TRBV4-1; clone_size: .; cdr3_nt: TGCGCCAGCAGCCAGGAAGGACAGGGCTATGGCTACACCTTC; cdr3_aa: CASSQEGQGYGYTF